These 8 T cell receptor beta chains share one sample of origin, sequenced in a study of T cells expressing NK-cell markers. Using the 5' RACE reads, TCRdb records one entry per CDR3 protein without DNA. In total, the table holds a few hundred thousand distinct CDR3 sequences. Sample: blood T cells: a sorted CD56 or NKG2C T cell subset, CD4+ or CD8+ T cells, or bulk PBMC T cells (not recorded which). These receptors originate from a young man in good health.

This chain connects TRBV6-5 to TRBJ2-1; TCRdb outputs TRBD2, but without DNA this stays unchecked. This CDR3 contains 17 residues. Per germline, CDR1 MNHEY and CDR2 SVGAGI. The chain's CDR3 is CASSYPRLAGEANEQFF.

The V and J genes are TRBV10-3 and TRBJ1-1; the TRBD1 assignment by TCRdb is unverifiable without DNA. Germline lookup yields CDR1 ENHRY and CDR2 SYGVKD. CDR3 size: 15 residues. The CDR3 loop reads CAISGTGQGDTEAFF.

V is TRBV14 and J is TRBJ2-4; without DNA, the TCRdb call of TRBD2 cannot be checked. In germline, CDR1 is SGHDN, CDR2 FVKESK. The CDR3 covers 15 residues. The CDR3 here is CASSQDGGIKNIQYF.

V usage is TRBV9 and J usage is TRBJ2-1; TCRdb reports TRBD2, a call that lacks DNA to check it against. Germline V gene sequence: CDR1 SGDLS, CDR2 YYNGEE. CDR3 size: 12 residues. The CDR3 protein is CASSLGGPEQFF.

The chain has TRBV20-1 and TRBJ1-2. The CDR3 covers 13 residues. Germline CDR1 reads DFQATT; CDR2 reads SNEGSKA (reference sequence). This chain's CDR3 is CSAREGRSYGYTF.

The chain uses TRBV6-2 or TRBV6-3 and TRBJ2-7; TCRdb calls TRBD1, which cannot be checked without DNA. Germline CDR1 and CDR2: MNHEY and SVGEGT. The CDR3 contains 13 residues. CDR3 protein: CASSYPQGTEQYF.

The V and J genes are TRBV4-1 and TRBJ1-5; TCRdb calls TRBD1, which cannot be checked without DNA. The CDR3 runs to 15 residues. Germline CDR1 is MGHRA and CDR2 is YSYEKL. CDR3: CASSQGAGVSQPQHF.

The genes are TRBV12-3 or TRBV12-4 and TRBJ2-2; the D gene TCRdb calls, TRBD1, cannot be checked with no DNA. This CDR3 comprises 13 residues. CDR3 protein: CASSPEFPGELFF.